The 5 T cell receptor beta chains below all came from one sample that was sequenced in a study of blood T cells in healthy people across ages. Together with a sample-barcoded 5' primer, a J-beta primer mix was included in a second PCR lasting about 6 to 11 cycles. TCRdb analysed the 5' RACE reads with MiXCR anew, one entry per CDR3 protein. Of about 280,000 distinct CDR3 sequences listed, roughly 29% are singletons. Sequencing was carried out using blood. Receptors originate from a woman in her 70s in good health.

The chain couples TRBV5-5 to TRBJ2-3, with 7 bases aligning to TRBD2. The CDR3 is 12 amino acids. V was clipped by 7 bases and J by 6 bases; unmatched bases: 5. The germline V gene encodes CDR1 SGHKS and CDR2 YYEKEE (reference sequence). CDR3 nucleotides: TGTGCCAGCGGCGGGAGATATGATACGCAGTATTTT. Its protein is CASGGRYDTQYF.

Turning to this clonotype: At one of its ends the junction is not consistent with the germline gene, which may arise from a read error. V is TRBV18 and J is TRBJ2-3; 7 bases fit TRBD1. CDR3 length: 16 amino acids. Germline V gene data show CDR1 as KGHSH and CDR2 as LQKENI. The CDR3 loop reads CASPPTGRMSPDTQYF. DNA for the CDR3: TGTGCCAGCCCACCGACAGGGCGTATGTCCCCAGATACGCAGTATTTT.

The table lists this clonotype with a few counts. V usage is TRBV20-1 and J usage is TRBJ2-1; D could derive from TRBD1 or TRBD2 (5 bases each). The CDR3 has 16 residues. Germline V gene sequence: CDR1 DFQATT, CDR2 SNEGSKA (reference sequence). V lost 6 bases to trimming and J lost 8 bases, with 26 bases between them. The CDR3 sequence: CSADWGWASQPDEQFF. The CDR3 DNA is TGCAGTGCCGACTGGGGGTGGGCTAGCCAACCCGATGAGCAGTTCTTC.

This clonotype was seen more than once but under ten times. One end of the junction is discordant with germline, which a read error may explain. This chain uses TRBV6-2 or TRBV6-3 with TRBJ2-2, with 9 positions matching TRBD2. CDR3 length: 17 residues. CDR1 and CDR2 (germline): MNHEY, SVGEGT. CDR3 residues: CASRTHAGGPKTGELFF. The CDR3 DNA reads as TGTGCCAGCAGAACCCACGCGGGAGGGCCGAAAACCGGGGAGCTGTTTTTT.

This clonotype turned up a few times. One end of the junction fails to match germline, which may point to a read error. The chain is built from TRBV6-4 and TRBJ2-7, with 7 bases fitting TRBD2. TRBJ2-1 matches the DNA end more closely, so the J call is doubtful. This CDR3 is built from 16 residues. The germline gives CDR1 MRHNA, CDR2 SNTAGT. The CDR3 spells CASSHSAGVVDNEQFF. Here the CDR3 DNA reads TGTGCCAGCAGTCACTCGGCGGGAGTCGTAGACAATGAGCAGTTCTTC.